These 13 T cell receptor beta chains originate from one sample sequenced in a study of control samples from healthy donors and cancer patients. The table came from immunoSEQ multiplex PCR; TCRdb's copy has only in-frame clones and leaves some out. Of 130,000 or so clones listed, 75% to 95% are singletons. Sequenced: blood. The source is a man aged 40-49 years in good health.

The gene calls are TRBV11-2 and TRBJ2-1, with D tentatively TRBD2 (6 bases). The germline V gene encodes CDR1 SGHAT and CDR2 FQNNGV. The CDR3 runs 15 residues. The ends were cut back, 6 bases at V and 4 bases at J, with 16 bases in the middle. CDR3 residues: CASSLGGTEYNEQFF. The CDR3 DNA follows: TGTGCCAGCAGTCTTGGAGGGACCGAATACAATGAGCAGTTCTTC. Filled out from reference TRBV11-2 and TRBJ2-1, the complete variable domain reads EAGVAQSPRYKIIEKRQSVAFWCNPISGHATLYWYQQILGQGPKLLIQFQNNGVVDDSQLPKDRFSAERLKGVDSTLKIQPAKLEDSAVYLCASSLGGTEYNEQFFGPGTRLTVL.

This rearrangement joins TRBV9 to TRBJ2-6, with D maybe TRBD1 (6 bases). The CDR3 loop spans 16 amino acids. V was pared by 3 bases and J by 4 bases, with 14 bases between. Germline loops: CDR1 SGDLS, CDR2 YYNGEE. In DNA form, the CDR3 reads TGTGCCAGCAGCGCCAGCAGGGGCTCAGGGGCCAACGTCCTGACTTTC. Amino acid sequence: CASSASRGSGANVLTF.

Written as DNA, the CDR3 is TGCAGTGCTAGTCCGGGTGGGACCCAAGAGACCCAGTACTTC. Translated, it gives CSASPGGTQETQYF. The chain recombines TRBV20-1 with TRBJ2-5, with D possibly being TRBD1 or TRBD2 (5 bases each). This CDR3 comprises 14 residues. Per the germline V gene, CDR1 is DFQATT and CDR2 is SNEGSKA (reference sequence). V lost 3 bases and J lost 1, with 12 bases in between.

The chain links TRBV18 to TRBJ2-7; tentative D call: TRBD1 (6 bases). Germline CDR1 is KGHSH and CDR2 is LQKENI. Deletions cut 4 bases from V and 0 bases from J, with 13 bases between. This CDR3 is 15 amino acids long. The CDR3 DNA sequence: TGTGCCAGCTCACTAGGGACACCTTCCTCCTACGAGCAGTACTTC. It specifies CASSLGTPSSYEQYF.

The chain links TRBV5-1 to TRBJ2-2; no clear D. Deletions cut 0 bases from V and 7 bases from J, with 13 bases between. Germline-derived CDR1 and CDR2 are SGHRS and YFSETQ. This CDR3 region has 15 residues. The CDR3 spells CASSLEGRHLGELFF. In nucleotides, the CDR3 is TGCGCCAGCAGCTTGGAAGGGCGACACCTCGGGGAGCTGTTTTTT.

The chain joins TRBV30 to TRBJ2-3; TRBD2 matches 8 bases. Germline values: CDR1 GTSNPN, CDR2 SVGIG (reference sequence). This CDR3 has 14 residues. V lost 5 bases to trimming and J lost 3 bases; unmatched junction nucleotides: 7. The CDR3 bases are TGTGCCTGGTCGGGGGGGGCGATTACAGATACGCAGTATTTT. It translates to CAWSGGAITDTQYF.

This chain joins TRBV5-1 and TRBJ1-1; D call uncertain. V was pared by 4 bases and J by 1 base, with 17 bases between. Germline V lookup: CDR1 SGHRS, CDR2 YFSETQ. The CDR3 extends over 16 amino acids. CDR3 coding DNA: TGCGCCAGCAGCCCGACACCACGGGCCCCGAACACTGAAGCTTTCTTT. Amino acid sequence: CASSPTPRAPNTEAFF. Full variable domain (remainder filled in from reference TRBV5-1 and TRBJ1-1): KAGVTQTPRYLIKTRGQQVTLSCSPISGHRSVSWYQQTPGQGLQFLFEYFSETQRNKGNFPGRFSGRQFSNSRSEMNVSTLELGDSALYLCASSPTPRAPNTEAFFGQGTRLTVV.

This chain uses TRBV29-1 with TRBJ2-3, with D perhaps matching TRBD1 or TRBD2 (7 bases each). This CDR3 is 14 amino acids long. V was trimmed by 4 bases and J by 1 base, leaving 12 bases between them. Per the germline V gene, CDR1 is SQVTM and CDR2 is ANQGSEA. The CDR3 nucleotides read TGCAGCGTTGTGGGAGGGGGCCGCACAGATACGCAGTATTTT. This encodes CSVVGGGRTDTQYF.

The gene calls are TRBV9 and TRBJ2-3, with 13 nucleotides matching TRBD2. The CDR3 has 14 amino acids. V gave up 6 bases and J gave up 6 bases; unmatched junction bases: 4. The germline CDR1 and CDR2 sequences are SGDLS and YYNGEE. The CDR3: CASTLAGGPDTQYF. CDR3 DNA sequence: TGTGCCAGCACACTAGCGGGGGGGCCGGATACGCAGTATTTT.

V gene TRBV5-5 combines with J gene TRBJ1-4; D not resolved. The CDR3 covers 16 residues. Trimming removed 4 bases at V and 0 bases at J, with 13 bases between. Germline values: CDR1 SGHKS, CDR2 YYEKEE (reference sequence). Written as DNA, the CDR3 is TGTGCCAGCAGCCTCCGGACCGCGGCAACTAATGAAAAACTGTTTTTT. Encoded protein: CASSLRTAATNEKLFF.

The chain carries TRBV19 and TRBJ1-5; a weak D match, TRBD1 (5 bases). The CDR3 spans 14 residues. Germline CDR1 LNHDA, CDR2 SQIVND (reference sequence). The germline V and J ends were trimmed by 6 bases and 4 bases, with 13 bases remaining between them. The chain's CDR3 is CASSYLGGNQPQHF. As DNA, the CDR3 is TGTGCCAGTAGCTATCTGGGGGGAAATCAGCCCCAGCATTTT. Looking up the rest from reference TRBV19 and TRBJ1-5 gives the full variable domain: DGGITQSPKYLFRKEGQNVTLSCEQNLNHDAMYWYRQDPGQGLRLIYYSQIVNDFQKGDIAEGYSVSREKKESFPLTVTSAQKNPTAFYLCASSYLGGNQPQHFGDGTRLSIL.

Regarding this clone: One end of the junction fails to match germline, which may point to a read error. The chain couples TRBV27 to TRBJ2-7; 9 bases are shared with TRBD1. This CDR3 spans 16 amino acids. Germline V gene lookup returns CDR1 MNHEY and CDR2 SMNVEV (reference sequence). For the CDR3, the DNA is TGTGCCAGCAGTAGTGGATCCGGGACAGGGTCCTCCGAGCAGTACTTC. This gives the protein CASSSGSGTGSSEQYF.

This clone has only one observation. The V and J genes are TRBV5-1 and TRBJ2-5; D is ambiguous. The CDR3 has 11 residues. The V end lost 3 bases, the J end lost 3 bases, and 3 bases lay between the germline ends. The V gene's germline CDR1 is SGHRS and CDR2 YFSETQ. The CDR3 region is CASSYEETQYF. The CDR3 coding sequence is TGCGCCAGCAGCTATGAAGAGACCCAGTACTTC.